One sample yielded the 4 T cell receptor beta chains listed below, sequenced in a study of blood T cell repertoires in COVID-19 (dated by TCRdb to the early 2020s). The protocol used for the library was the immunoSEQ multiplex PCR assay. TCRdb provides this immuneACCESS table in a form limited to in-frame rearrangements. Some clones are lacking; in checked studies, under half of them reflect an unresolved V gene, and why the rest are absent is not known. The sample table shows roughly 200,000 clones, and around 85% are seen once. The ten biggest clones cover more than 5.5% of the sample. Material: PBMCs or T cells enriched from blood (not recorded which). The receptors were sampled from a man aged 35-49 years who had recovered from COVID-19.

The rearrangement uses TRBV11-3 and TRBJ1-1; 11 bases agree with TRBD1. Germline assignment: CDR1 SGHNT and CDR2 YENEEA. This CDR3 is built from 13 residues. V dropped 5 bases and J dropped 10; count of bases not matched to a gene: 6. DNA of the CDR3: TGTGCCAGCAGCCCGGGGACAGGGGGATCAGCTTTCTTT. Protein: CASSPGTGGSAFF.

V gene TRBV28 combines with J gene TRBJ1-5; the match to TRBD1 covers 8 bases. This CDR3 comprises 14 residues. Trimming at V came to 5 bases and at J to 2 bases, leaving 2 bases not matched to a gene. The germline V gene encodes CDR1 MDHEN and CDR2 SYDVKM. The CDR3: CASSTTGGNQPQHF. CDR3 DNA sequence: TGTGCCAGCAGTACGACAGGGGGCAATCAGCCCCAGCATTTT.

The chain links TRBV29-1 to TRBJ2-7, with 8 bases identical to TRBD2. V lost 6 bases and J lost 9; bases outside the gene matches: 13. This CDR3 comprises 13 residues. Germline V gene lookup returns CDR1 SQVTM and CDR2 ANQGSEA. CDR3 amino acids: CSVDGGASGTQYF. The CDR3 DNA reads as TGCAGCGTAGACGGGGGGGCATCAGGAACGCAGTACTTC.

The chain uses TRBV16 and TRBJ2-3; possible D gene TRBD2, 5 bases. CDR1 and CDR2 from the germline V gene are KGHSY and FQNENV. V was trimmed by 0 bases and J by 6 bases, leaving 19 bases between them. This CDR3 spans 17 amino acids. CDR3 DNA: TGTGCCAGCAGCCAATCAAAGCCTGGAGGCCCCAGGGATACGCAGTATTTT. Translation: CASSQSKPGGPRDTQYF.